One sample yielded the 14 T cell receptor beta chains listed below, sequenced in a study of blood T cell repertoires in COVID-19. Sequenced by immunoSEQ multiplex PCR; TCRdb stores in-frame clones only, minus some. The sample has 250,000 or so clones, about 89% seen once; the top ten hold approximately 8.2%. Sample: peripheral blood. All receptors come from a man aged 35-49 years with active or convalescent COVID-19.

The chain couples TRBV9 to TRBJ2-7; 7 bases line up with TRBD1. J was trimmed by 7 bases and V by 3 bases; bases with no gene match: 10. CDR1 SGDLS and CDR2 YYNGEE come from the germline V gene. This CDR3 has 14 residues. The CDR3 loop reads CASSAGTENLEQYF. CDR3 DNA sequence: TGTGCCAGCAGCGCTGGGACAGAGAACTTGGAGCAGTACTTC.

There are a few counts of this clone. The chain combines TRBV5-6 with TRBJ2-3; D is perhaps TRBD2 (5 bases). V was trimmed by 3 bases and J by 11 bases, leaving 16 bases between them. Germline assignment: CDR1 SGHDT and CDR2 YYEEEE. The CDR3 is made up of 13 amino acids. The CDR3 loop reads CASSSGLAIRQYF. The CDR3 nucleotides are TGTGCCAGCAGCTCCGGACTCGCTATTAGGCAGTATTTT. The complete variable domain, with remaining parts taken from reference TRBV5-6 and TRBJ2-3, reads DAGVTQSPTHLIKTRGQQVTLRCSPKSGHDTVSWYQQALGQGPQFIFQYYEEEERQRGNFPDRFSGHQFPNYSSELNVNALLLGDSALYLCASSSGLAIRQYFGPGTRLTVL.

The V and J genes are TRBV5-1 and TRBJ1-4, with 8 bases matching TRBD1. Per germline, CDR1 SGHRS and CDR2 YFSETQ. The CDR3 covers 15 residues. Unmatched junction bases numbered 4, after V lost 2 bases and J lost 4 bases. In DNA, the CDR3 is TGCGCCAGCAGCTTAGCAGGGGGCCGTAATGAAAAACTGTTTTTT. Translation: CASSLAGGRNEKLFF.

In the case of this clone: Other DNA sequences within the sample encode an identical CDR3. The chain carries TRBV11-3 and TRBJ1-1; 9 bases agree with TRBD1. This CDR3 has 15 amino acids. Germline V gives CDR1 SGHNT, CDR2 YENEEA. The trim removed 2 bases at V and 1 base at J, leaving 2 bases unmatched. The CDR3 loop reads CASSLSGQGNTEAFF. The CDR3 DNA reads TGTGCCAGCAGCTTATCGGGACAGGGGAACACTGAAGCTTTCTTT. Variable domain in full (rest from reference TRBV11-3 and TRBJ1-1): EAGVVQSPRYKIIEKKQPVAFWCNPISGHNTLYWYLQNLGQGPELLIRYENEEAVDDSQLPKDRFSAERLKGVDSTLKIQPAELGDSAVYLCASSLSGQGNTEAFFGQGTRLTVV.

The V and J genes are TRBV5-1 and TRBJ1-4; D is unresolved. CDR1 and CDR2 from the germline V gene are SGHRS and YFSETQ. The CDR3 totals 15 residues. V lost 2 bases to trimming and J lost 7 bases, with 15 bases between them. The CDR3 coding sequence is TGCGCCAGCAGCTTACTGGCCGACCCGGGTGAAAAACTGTTTTTT. Translating gives CASSLLADPGEKLFF.

This chain uses TRBV28 with TRBJ1-4; possibly TRBD1 for D (6 bases). Germline V lookup: CDR1 MDHEN, CDR2 SYDVKM. The CDR3 runs to 13 residues. Trimming took 6 bases from V and 14 from J, leaving 19 bases between them. CDR3 protein: CASRPLNAGDLFF. The CDR3 nucleotides read TGTGCCAGCAGACCTTTGAACGCAGGGGACCTGTTTTTT.

This chain uses TRBV5-6 with TRBJ1-2, with D hard to call. The length of the CDR3 is 13 residues. Germline V CDR1 and CDR2: SGHDT, YYEEEE. V lost 1 base, J lost 6 bases, and 10 bases lay in between. CDR3: CASSLLHGDGYTF. CDR3 sequence (DNA): TGTGCCAGCAGCTTGTTGCACGGGGATGGCTACACCTTC.

The chain couples TRBV6-5 to TRBJ2-7; D is undetermined. This CDR3 spans 14 amino acids. Germline lookup yields CDR1 MNHEY and CDR2 SVGAGI. The germline V and J ends were trimmed by 7 bases and 3 bases, with 16 bases remaining between them. The CDR3 is CASIPRTEHYEQYF. CDR3 bases: TGTGCCAGCATCCCCCGTACCGAGCACTACGAGCAGTACTTC.

The chain links TRBV7-9 to TRBJ1-4; TRBD1 matches 9 bases. CDR1 is SEHNR, CDR2 FQNEAQ, per germline (reference sequence). V was clipped by 5 bases and J by 7 bases; unmatched bases: 8. The CDR3 runs to 15 residues. CDR3 sequence: CASSPRDRGVEKLFF. The DNA for the CDR3 is TGTGCCAGCAGCCCCCGCGACAGGGGGGTTGAAAAACTGTTTTTT.

The V and J genes are TRBV7-3 and TRBJ1-2; weak D call: TRBD1 (5 bases). Trimming took off 1 base at V and 6 bases at J, with 18 bases between the two ends. CDR3 length: 16 residues. The germline gives CDR1 SGHTA, CDR2 FQGTGA. The CDR3 coding sequence is TGTGCCAGCAGCTTAAACCCCGGGACGGGGGTGCATGGCTACACCTTC. Encoded protein: CASSLNPGTGVHGYTF. The full variable domain, with the rest looked up from reference TRBV7-3 and TRBJ1-2, is GAGVSQTPSNKVTEKGKYVELRCDPISGHTALYWYRQSLGQGPEFLIYFQGTGAADDSGLPNDRFFAVRPEGSVSTLKIQRTERGDSAVYLCASSLNPGTGVHGYTFGSGTRLTVV.

V usage is TRBV11-2 and J usage is TRBJ2-3; D remains ambiguous. The CDR3 runs 14 residues. The ends were cut back, 3 bases at V and 5 bases at J, with 12 bases in the middle. Germline values: CDR1 SGHAT, CDR2 FQNNGV. CDR3 amino acids: CASSFARSEDTQYF. CDR3 coding DNA: TGTGCCAGCAGCTTCGCGAGGTCTGAAGATACGCAGTATTTT.

This chain uses TRBV29-1 with TRBJ2-2; TRBD1 is a possible D gene (5 bases). The V gene's germline CDR1 is SQVTM and CDR2 ANQGSEA. Trimming shortened V by 5 bases and J by 4 bases, and 11 bases separated the two germline ends. CDR3 size: 13 residues. The CDR3 nucleotides are TGCAGCGTTCGAGGACATACCACCGGGGAGCTGTTTTTT. Encoded protein: CSVRGHTTGELFF.

The chain combines TRBV9 with TRBJ2-7, with TRBD2 matching over 10 bases. Trimming removed 0 bases from V and 4 bases from J; junction bases left unmatched: 4. Per germline, CDR1 SGDLS and CDR2 YYNGEE. This CDR3 comprises 15 residues. The DNA for the CDR3 is TGTGCCAGCAGCGTAGCGGCTAGCGGGGGATACGAGCAGTACTTC. Translating gives CASSVAASGGYEQYF.

This clone was detected a few times. This chain uses TRBV14 with TRBJ1-1; D ambiguous. Between the trimmed V and J ends, which lost 3 bases and 6 bases, there was a span of 5 bases. This CDR3 region has 11 residues. The V gene's germline CDR1 is SGHDN and CDR2 FVKESK. CDR3 protein: CASSHVAEAFF. As DNA, the CDR3 is TGTGCCAGCAGCCACGTCGCTGAAGCTTTCTTT.